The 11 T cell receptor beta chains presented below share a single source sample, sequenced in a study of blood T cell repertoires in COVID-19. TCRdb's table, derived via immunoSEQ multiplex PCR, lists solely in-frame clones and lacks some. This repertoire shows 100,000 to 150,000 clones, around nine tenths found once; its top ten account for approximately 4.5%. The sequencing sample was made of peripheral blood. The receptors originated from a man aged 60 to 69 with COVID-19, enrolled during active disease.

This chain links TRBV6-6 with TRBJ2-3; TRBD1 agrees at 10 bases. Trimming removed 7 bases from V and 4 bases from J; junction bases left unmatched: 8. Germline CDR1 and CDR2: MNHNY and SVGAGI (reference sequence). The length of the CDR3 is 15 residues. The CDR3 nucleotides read TGTGCCAGCAACCACGAGGGACAGGGGTCAGATACGCAGTATTTT. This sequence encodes CASNHEGQGSDTQYF.

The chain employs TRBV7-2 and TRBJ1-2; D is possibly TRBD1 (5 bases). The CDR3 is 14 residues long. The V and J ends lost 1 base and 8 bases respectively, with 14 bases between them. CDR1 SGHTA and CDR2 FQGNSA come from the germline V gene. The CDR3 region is CASSLGGRSAGYTF. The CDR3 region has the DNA TGTGCCAGCAGCTTAGGGGGCCGGTCGGCGGGCTACACCTTC.

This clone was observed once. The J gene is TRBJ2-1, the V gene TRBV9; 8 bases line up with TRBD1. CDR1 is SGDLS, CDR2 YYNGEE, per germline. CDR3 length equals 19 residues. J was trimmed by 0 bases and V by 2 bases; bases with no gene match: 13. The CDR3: CASSVRRGYRGSSYNEQFF. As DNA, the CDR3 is TGTGCCAGCAGCGTCCGTAGAGGATACAGGGGGAGCTCCTACAATGAGCAGTTCTTC.

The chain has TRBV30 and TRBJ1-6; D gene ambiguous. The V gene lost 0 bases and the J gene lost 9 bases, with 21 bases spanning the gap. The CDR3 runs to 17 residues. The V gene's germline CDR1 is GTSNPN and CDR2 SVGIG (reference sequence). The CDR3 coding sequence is TGTGCCTGGAGTGTACGAAGGACGGACGGGATGGGTTCACCCCTCCACTTT. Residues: CAWSVRRTDGMGSPLHF.

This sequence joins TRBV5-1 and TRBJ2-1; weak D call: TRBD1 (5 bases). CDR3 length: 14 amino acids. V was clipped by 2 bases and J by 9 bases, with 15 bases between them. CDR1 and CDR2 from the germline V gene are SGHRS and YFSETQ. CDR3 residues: CASSFPQGSREQFF. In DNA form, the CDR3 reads TGCGCCAGCAGCTTTCCCCAGGGTTCGCGTGAGCAGTTCTTC.

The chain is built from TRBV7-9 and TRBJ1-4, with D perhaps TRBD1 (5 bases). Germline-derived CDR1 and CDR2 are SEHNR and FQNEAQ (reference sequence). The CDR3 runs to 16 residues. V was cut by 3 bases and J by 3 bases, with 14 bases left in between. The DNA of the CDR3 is TGTGCCAGCAGCTTGATCGACAGATCTTCTAATGAAAAACTGTTTTTT. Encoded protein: CASSLIDRSSNEKLFF.

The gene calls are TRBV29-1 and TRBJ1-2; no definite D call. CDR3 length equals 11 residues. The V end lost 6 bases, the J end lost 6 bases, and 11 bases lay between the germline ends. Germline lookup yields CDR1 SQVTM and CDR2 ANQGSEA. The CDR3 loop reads CSVANLNGYTF. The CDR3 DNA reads TGCAGCGTAGCAAACCTGAATGGCTACACCTTC. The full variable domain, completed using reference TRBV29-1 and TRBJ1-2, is SAVISQKPSRDICQRGTSLTIQCQVDSQVTMMFWYRQQPGQSLTLIATANQGSEATYESGFVIDKFPISRPNLTFSTLTVSNMSPEDSSIYLCSVANLNGYTFGSGTRLTVV.

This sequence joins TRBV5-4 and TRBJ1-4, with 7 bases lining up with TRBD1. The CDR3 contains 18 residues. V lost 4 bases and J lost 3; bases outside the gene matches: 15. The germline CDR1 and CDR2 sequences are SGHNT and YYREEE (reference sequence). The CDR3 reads CASSLHPVRGRANEKLFF. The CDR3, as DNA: TGTGCCAGCAGCCTCCACCCTGTGAGGGGGCGAGCTAATGAAAAACTGTTTTTT.

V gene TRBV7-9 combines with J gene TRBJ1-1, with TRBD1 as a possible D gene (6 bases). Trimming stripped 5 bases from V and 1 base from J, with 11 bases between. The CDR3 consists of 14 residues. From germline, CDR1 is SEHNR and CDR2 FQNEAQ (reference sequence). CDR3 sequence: CASSQGIPNTEAFF. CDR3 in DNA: TGTGCCAGCAGCCAGGGGATTCCGAACACTGAAGCTTTCTTT.

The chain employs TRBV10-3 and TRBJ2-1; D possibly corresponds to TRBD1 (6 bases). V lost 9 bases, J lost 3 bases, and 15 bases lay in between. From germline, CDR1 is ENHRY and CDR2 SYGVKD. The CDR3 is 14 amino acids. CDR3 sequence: CAIMATTGYNEQFF. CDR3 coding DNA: TGTGCCATAATGGCCACGACAGGCTACAATGAGCAGTTCTTC.

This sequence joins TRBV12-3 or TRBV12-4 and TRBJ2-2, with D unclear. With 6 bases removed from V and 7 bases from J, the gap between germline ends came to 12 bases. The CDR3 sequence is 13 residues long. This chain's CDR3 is CASSPRSFGELFF. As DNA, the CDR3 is TGTGCCAGCAGCCCTAGGAGTTTCGGGGAGCTGTTTTTT.